Listed here are 20 T cell receptor beta chains from one sample, sequenced in a study of blood T cells in healthy people across ages. Through a sample-barcoded 5' primer and a J-beta primer mix, a second PCR was run for 7 to 11 cycles. Each CDR3 protein gets one entry after TCRdb re-called the 5' RACE reads with MiXCR. The table shows around 1,500,000 distinct CDR3 sequences, with approximately 38% occurring only once. The source material was blood. Source of these receptors: a woman aged 18-35 years in good health.

The chain combines TRBV7-2 with TRBJ2-2; TRBD1 agrees at 7 bases. The CDR3 is 18 residues long. Trimming cost V 5 bases and J 5 bases; bases outside gene matches: 17. CDR1 SGHTA and CDR2 FQGNSA come from the germline V gene. The CDR3 reads CASSKTLRTGFWTGELFF. The CDR3 DNA reads as TGTGCCAGCAGCAAAACCCTACGGACAGGTTTTTGGACCGGGGAGCTGTTTTTT. Drawing the rest from reference TRBV7-2 and TRBJ2-2, the complete variable domain is GAGVSQSPSNKVTEKGKDVELRCDPISGHTALYWYRQSLGQGLEFLIYFQGNSAPDKSGLPSDRFSAERTGGSVSTLTIQRTQQEDSAVYLCASSKTLRTGFWTGELFFGEGSRLTVL.

V usage is TRBV5-1 and J usage is TRBJ1-1; perhaps TRBD1 as D (6 bases). Trimming shortened V by 0 bases and J by 6 bases, and 12 bases separated the two germline ends. Germline V lookup: CDR1 SGHRS, CDR2 YFSETQ. CDR3 length: 14 residues. CDR3 DNA: TGCGCCAGCAGCTTGGAGTGGGGGCTGGCTGAAGCTTTCTTT. Translation: CASSLEWGLAEAFF.

The V call is TRBV9, the J call TRBJ2-1; TRBD2 matches at 7 bases. V shed 0 bases, J shed 4 bases, and the junction held 4 bases outside the gene matches. Germline V lookup: CDR1 SGDLS, CDR2 YYNGEE. The CDR3 has 15 residues. CDR3 DNA sequence: TGTGCCAGCAGCGTAGGGGCGGGGGTGTACAATGAGCAGTTCTTC. It encodes CASSVGAGVYNEQFF. Full variable domain (missing parts from reference TRBV9 and TRBJ2-1): DSGVTQTPKHLITATGQRVTLRCSPRSGDLSVYWYQQSLDQGLQFLIQYYNGEERAKGNILERFSAQQFPDLHSELNLSSLELGDSALYFCASSVGAGVYNEQFFGPGTRLTVL.

The sample holds a few counts of this clonotype. The genes are TRBV20-1 and TRBJ2-7, with TRBD1 as a possible D gene (5 bases). Germline V gene data show CDR1 as DFQATT and CDR2 as SNEGSKA (reference sequence). V shed 5 bases and J shed 3 bases, with 11 bases lying between them. This CDR3 spans 12 amino acids. CDR3 residues: CSAPIGDYEQYF. The CDR3 DNA reads as TGCAGTGCTCCCATAGGGGACTACGAGCAGTACTTC.

The table lists this clonotype with a few counts. The V call is TRBV28, the J call TRBJ2-7, with TRBD2 matching over 14 bases. Germline CDR1 reads MDHEN; CDR2 reads SYDVKM. Unmatched junction bases numbered 18, after V lost 6 bases and J lost 5 bases. This CDR3 spans 19 amino acids. CDR3 loop: CASRGRTGTSGRLFHEQYF. The CDR3 DNA reads TGTGCCAGCAGGGGAAGGACCGGGACTAGCGGGAGATTGTTCCACGAGCAGTACTTC.

A few counts support this clonotype. The chain links TRBV10-3 to TRBJ2-1; TRBD2 aligns across 7 bases. Per germline, CDR1 ENHRY and CDR2 SYGVKD. Germline trimming cut 3 bases from V and 2 bases from J; bases unmatched to any gene: 7. CDR3 size: 16 residues. The CDR3 is CAISDRPGGTYNEQFF. In DNA form, the CDR3 reads TGTGCCATCAGTGACCGTCCGGGGGGTACCTACAATGAGCAGTTCTTC.

This sequence joins TRBV11-2 and TRBJ2-3; 9 bases map to TRBD1. This CDR3 has 16 residues. Germline assignment: CDR1 SGHAT and CDR2 FQNNGV. After removal of 5 bases from V and 2 bases from J, the junction contained 8 bases not matched to a gene. The CDR3, as DNA: TGTGCCAGCAGCCCCGGACAGGGGATAATCACAGATACGCAGTATTTT. It specifies CASSPGQGIITDTQYF.

This clonotype was picked up a small number of times. V usage is TRBV9 and J usage is TRBJ1-3; D possibly corresponds to TRBD1 (5 bases). CDR1 is SGDLS and CDR2 is YYNGEE in the germline V gene. The CDR3 is made up of 15 amino acids. The V and J ends lost 3 bases and 0 bases respectively, with 10 bases between them. Written as DNA, the CDR3 is TGTGCCAGCAGCGGCACGACAGCCTCTGGAAACACCATATATTTT. This sequence encodes CASSGTTASGNTIYF.

This clonotype was counted a few times. The chain couples TRBV27 to TRBJ2-4; TRBD1 or TRBD2 may be the D gene (5 bases each). The J call could be wrong; TRBJ2-7 is a better fit for the DNA end. Germline V lookup: CDR1 MNHEY, CDR2 SMNVEV (reference sequence). This CDR3 has 15 residues. CDR3: CASSSSRVGSHEQYF. CDR3 bases: TGTGCCAGCAGTTCATCCAGGGTAGGGAGCCACGAGCAGTACTTC.

The chain joins TRBV6-6 to TRBJ1-1, with D unclear. Germline V gene lookup returns CDR1 MNHNY and CDR2 SVGAGI (reference sequence). V was trimmed by 0 bases and J by 0 bases, leaving 14 bases between them. The CDR3 loop spans 17 amino acids. CDR3 bases: TGTGCCAGCAGTTACTCTGGATCAAGGGTACTGAACACTGAAGCTTTCTTT. Translating it yields CASSYSGSRVLNTEAFF.

In this sample, this clonotype turned up a few times. The J gene is TRBJ2-7, the V gene TRBV4-1; D is unresolved. Germline-derived CDR1 and CDR2 are MGHRA and YSYEKL. The CDR3 is 15 amino acids. V was trimmed by 0 bases and J by 3 bases, leaving 12 bases between them. CDR3 in amino acids: CASSQDPVTRYEQYF. CDR3 coding DNA: TGCGCCAGCAGCCAAGATCCGGTAACTCGCTACGAGCAGTACTTC.

A few counts support this clonotype. Being one base from a much bigger clone, this may be a read error. The chain carries TRBV3-1 and TRBJ1-2; TRBD1 agrees at 10 bases. Looked up from germline, CDR1 is LGHDT and CDR2 is YNNKEL (reference sequence). CDR3 length: 13 residues. After removal of 4 bases from V and 8 bases from J, the junction contained 4 bases not matched to a gene. The CDR3 nucleotides are TGTGCCAGCAGCCGGGGACAGGGGAACGGCTACACCTTC. Encoded protein: CASSRGQGNGYTF.

This clonotype was recorded once. The genes are TRBV12-3 or TRBV12-4 and TRBJ1-2; perhaps TRBD1 as D (5 bases). This CDR3 comprises 16 residues. V was trimmed by 8 bases and J by 1 base, leaving 20 bases between them. Here the CDR3 reads CASGWGGSIFNYGYTF. CDR3 coding DNA: TGTGCCAGCGGTTGGGGGGGTTCCATTTTTAACTATGGCTACACCTTC.

This clonotype was detected a few times. The V and J genes are TRBV11-2 and TRBJ2-1; possible D gene TRBD2, 5 bases. Per germline, CDR1 SGHAT and CDR2 FQNNGV. The CDR3 covers 14 residues. V was shortened by 7 bases and J by 9 bases, with 19 bases between the two germline ends. The CDR3 DNA reads as TGTGCCAGCAAGGGAGCCGGGTTTCGGAGTGAGCAGTTCTTC. This gives the protein CASKGAGFRSEQFF.

This chain connects TRBV19 to TRBJ1-2; 9 bases are a match to TRBD1. The V gene end was trimmed by 9 bases and the J gene end by 4 bases; junction bases not matched to a gene: 9. Germline-derived CDR1 and CDR2 are LNHDA and SQIVND (reference sequence). The CDR3 is made up of 14 amino acids. CDR3 region: CASSNRGLIYGYTF. The DNA for the CDR3 is TGTGCCAGCTCAAACAGGGGGCTAATCTATGGCTACACCTTC.

The rearrangement joins TRBV5-1 to TRBJ2-5; TRBD2 agrees at 9 bases. The ends lost 1 base at V and 0 bases at J; junction bases unmatched: 13. CDR1 is SGHRS, CDR2 YFSETQ, per germline. The CDR3 contains 19 residues. The CDR3 region has the DNA TGCGCCAGCAGCTTGTCGGCTCTAGCGGGGTGGGGCTACCAAGAGACCCAGTACTTC. Its protein is CASSLSALAGWGYQETQYF.

This chain joins TRBV25-1 and TRBJ2-7; TRBD2 might be the D (5 bases). Trimming removed 3 bases from V and 0 bases from J, with 12 bases in between. This CDR3 comprises 15 residues. Looked up from germline, CDR1 is MGHDK and CDR2 is SYGVNS. The CDR3 sequence is CASSDRTGSSYEQYF. The DNA for the CDR3 is TGTGCCAGCAGTGACCGGACTGGGAGCTCCTACGAGCAGTACTTC.

The chain couples TRBV3-1 to TRBJ2-5, with D hard to call. This CDR3 is 15 amino acids long. Germline-derived CDR1 and CDR2 are LGHDT and YNNKEL (reference sequence). V lost 2 bases and J lost 5, with 15 bases in between. In DNA, the CDR3 is TGTGCCAGCAGCCAATATAGAGACCTCCGGGAGACCCAGTACTTC. Protein sequence: CASSQYRDLRETQYF.

Only a few counts were recorded for this clonotype. The rearrangement joins TRBV7-9 to TRBJ2-1; D not certain. Germline lookup yields CDR1 SEHNR and CDR2 FQNEAQ (reference sequence). CDR3 length: 15 residues. Trimming took 4 bases from V and 7 from J, leaving 17 bases between them. The DNA for the CDR3 is TGTGCCAGCAGCTCCCCGGTGGTCCTGAATAATGAGCAGTTCTTC. This translates into CASSSPVVLNNEQFF.

This chain uses TRBV6-1 with TRBJ2-1; 11 nucleotides line up with TRBD1. Trimming cost V 6 bases and J 7 bases; bases outside gene matches: 23. Germline lookup yields CDR1 MNHNS and CDR2 SASEGT. CDR3 length equals 20 residues. This CDR3 is CASSRPELLKGQGVLNEQFF. The DNA of the CDR3 is TGTGCCAGCAGCCGTCCCGAGCTACTTAAGGGACAGGGGGTCCTAAATGAGCAGTTCTTC.